The clone carrying this T cell receptor (beta chain) came up once. The antigen is not known. This specimen comes from a study of cytomegalovirus exposure and HLA in healthy donors. Findings and caveats of the study: Analysis performed later found roughly 18,000 TCR beta sequences associated with HLA alleles at 0.05 false discovery rate.

Researchers ran the PCR with 60 Vbeta and 13 Jbeta primers. Libraries were prepared by immunoSEQ multiplex PCR; TCRdb keeps only in-frame clonotypes and omits some of them. The data hold approximately 190,000 clones, with around four fifths observed a single time. The origin of this receptor is a man between 35 and 55 years old in good health and CMV-seropositive. Sequencing was done on a sample of PBMCs.

The CDR3 DNA sequence: TGTGCCAGCAGTTTGTCTAGCGGGAGACCCGGGGAGCTGTTTTTT. Residues: CASSLSSGRPGELFF. The chain uses TRBV27 and TRBJ2-2; 10 bases match TRBD2. The germline CDR1 and CDR2 sequences are MNHEY and SMNVEV (reference sequence). Trimming at V came to 3 bases and at J to 6 bases, leaving 4 bases not matched to a gene. The CDR3 is 15 residues long.